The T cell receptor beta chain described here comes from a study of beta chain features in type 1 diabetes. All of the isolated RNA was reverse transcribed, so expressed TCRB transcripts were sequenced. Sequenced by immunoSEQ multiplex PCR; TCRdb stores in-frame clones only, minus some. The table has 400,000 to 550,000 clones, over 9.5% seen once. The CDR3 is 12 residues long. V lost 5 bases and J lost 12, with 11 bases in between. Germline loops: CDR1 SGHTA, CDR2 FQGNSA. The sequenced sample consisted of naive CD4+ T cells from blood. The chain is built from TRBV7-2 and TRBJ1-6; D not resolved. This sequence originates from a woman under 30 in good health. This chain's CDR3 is CASSPQIGPLHF. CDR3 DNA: TGTGCCAGCAGCCCTCAGATAGGACCCCTCCACTTT.